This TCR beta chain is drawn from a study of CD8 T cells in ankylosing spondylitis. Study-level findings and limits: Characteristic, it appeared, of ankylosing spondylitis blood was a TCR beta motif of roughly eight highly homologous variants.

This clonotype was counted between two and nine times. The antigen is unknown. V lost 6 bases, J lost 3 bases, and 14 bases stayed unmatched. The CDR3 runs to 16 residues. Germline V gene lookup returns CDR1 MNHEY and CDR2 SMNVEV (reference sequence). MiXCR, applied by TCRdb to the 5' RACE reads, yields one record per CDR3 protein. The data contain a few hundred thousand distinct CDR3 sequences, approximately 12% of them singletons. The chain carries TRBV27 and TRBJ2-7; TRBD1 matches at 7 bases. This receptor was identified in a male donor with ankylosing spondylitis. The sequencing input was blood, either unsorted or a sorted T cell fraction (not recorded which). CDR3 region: CASSSLPGQSHYEQYF. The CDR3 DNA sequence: TGTGCCAGCAGCTCGCTCCCGGGACAGAGCCACTACGAGCAGTACTTC.